Listed below are T cell receptor beta chains from one sample, sequenced in a study of T cells of healthy individuals. A single record per CDR3 protein comes from TCRdb applying MiXCR to the 5' RACE reads. The table lists 60,000 to 75,000 distinct CDR3 sequences, around 15% of them singletons. These receptors were taken from a human donor in good health. The CDR3 runs from the conserved cysteine through the conserved F or W. D genes are given only for firm matches. Size tells how often a clone was seen (once, few, many) or the class of an expanded clone, and some rows leave it out.

>TRBJ2-7|TRBD1|many|TRBV7-2
CASSKTGLTYEQYF
TGTGCCAGCAGCAAGACAGGGTTAACCTACGAGCAGTACTTC
>TRBJ2-7|NA|NA|TRBV28
CASWGADYEQYF
TGTGCCAGTTGGGGAGCGGACTACGAGCAGTACTTC
>TRBJ2-1|TRBD2|many|TRBV12-5
CASGLVAGDNEQFF
TGTGCTAGTGGTTTGGTAGCGGGGGACAATGAGCAGTTCTTC
>TRBJ1-2|NA|NA|TRBV5-4
CASSFGQGLLYGYNF
TGTGCCAGCAGCTTTGGGCAGGGACTACTCTATGGCTACAACTTC
>TRBJ2-1|NA|NA|TRBV6-1
CASSVAGSANEQFF
TGTGCCAGCAGTGTGGCGGGATCGGCAAATGAGCAGTTCTTC
>TRBJ2-1|NA|NA|TRBV7-3
CASSVDRHNEQFF
TGTGCCAGCAGCGTGGACCGGCACAATGAGCAGTTCTTC
>TRBJ2-7|NA|NA|TRBV27
CASSLVSTSSYEQYF
TGTGCCAGCAGTTTAGTGTCGACTAGCTCCTACGAGCAGTACTTC
>TRBJ1-6|TRBD1|few|TRBV3-1
CASSPGQGANNSPLHF
TGTGCCAGCAGCCCGGGACAGGGTGCAAATAATTCACCCCTCCACTTT
>TRBJ2-1|TRBD1|many|TRBV19
CASSIIGAGGNEQFF
TGTGCCAGTAGTATAATCGGGGCAGGGGGCAATGAGCAGTTCTTC
>TRBJ1-1|NA|few|TRBV15
CATSEDWNTEAFF
TGTGCCACCAGTGAGGATTGGAACACTGAAGCTTTCTTT
>TRBJ1-4|NA|NA|TRBV20-1
CSARELAEKLFF
TGCAGTGCTAGAGAACTAGCGGAAAAACTGTTTTTT
>TRBJ2-1|TRBD1|many|TRBV6-2/TRBV6-3
CASRDPGQGVWDEQFF
TGTGCCAGCAGAGACCCGGGACAGGGGGTCTGGGATGAGCAGTTCTTC
>TRBJ2-7|NA|few|TRBV4-1
CASSQQGDSSYEQYF
TGCGCCAGCAGTCAACAGGGAGACTCATCCTACGAGCAGTACTTC
>TRBJ2-3|NA|few|TRBV3-2
CASRVLGARTDTQYF
TGTGCCAGCAGGGTCTTAGGGGCCCGCACAGATACGCAGTATTTT
>TRBJ2-6|NA|NA|TRBV12-3/TRBV12-4
CASSSLGSGANVLTF
TGTGCCAGCAGTTCACTGGGGTCTGGGGCCAACGTCCTGACTTTC
>TRBJ2-7|TRBD2|many|TRBV10-3
CAISERTSAYEQYF
TGTGCCATCAGTGAGAGGACTAGCGCCTACGAGCAGTACTTC
>TRBJ2-7|TRBD1|many|TRBV12-3/TRBV12-4
CASSLNRGMEQYF
TGTGCCAGCAGTTTAAACAGGGGGATGGAGCAGTACTTC
>TRBJ2-6|TRBD1|many|TRBV9
CASSPYRGVSGANVLTF
TGTGCCAGCAGTCCTTACAGGGGTGTCTCTGGGGCCAACGTCCTGACTTTC
>TRBJ1-2|TRBD1|many|TRBV9
CASSPRQGNYGYTF
TGTGCCAGCAGCCCCCGACAGGGTAACTATGGCTACACCTTC
>TRBJ2-1|TRBD1|NA|TRBV6-1
CASTPGTAYYNEQFF
TGTGCCAGCACCCCGGGGACAGCTTACTACAATGAGCAGTTCTTC
>TRBJ2-5|NA|few|TRBV4-1
CASSQAGGLGTQYF
TGCGCCAGCAGCCAAGCTGGGGGGCTGGGGACCCAGTACTTC
>TRBJ2-4|NA|many|TRBV7-9
CASSLWGDKNIQYF
TGTGCCAGCAGCTTATGGGGGGACAAAAACATTCAGTACTTC
>TRBJ1-1|NA|NA|TRBV27
CASSFLDRGTEAFF
TGTGCCAGCAGTTTTTTGGACAGAGGCACTGAAGCTTTCTTT
>TRBJ1-5|NA|many|TRBV7-2
CASSLEGGNQPQHF
TGTGCCAGCAGCTTAGAGGGAGGCAATCAGCCCCAGCATTTT
>TRBJ2-2|NA|many|TRBV5-4
CASSLTRANTGELFF
TGTGCCAGCAGCTTGACACGCGCGAACACCGGGGAGCTGTTTTTT
>TRBJ2-5|NA|NA|TRBV12-3/TRBV12-4
CASSPRTEERETQYF
TGTGCCAGCAGCCCGCGGACAGAAGAAAGAGAGACCCAGTACTTC
>TRBJ1-2|TRBD1|many|TRBV9
CASSANEDRVTNYGYTF
TGTGCCAGCAGCGCCAACGAAGACAGGGTCACTAACTATGGCTACACCTTC
>TRBJ1-1|TRBD1|NA|TRBV28
CASRVGQGRTEAFF
TGTGCCAGCAGGGTCGGACAGGGCAGAACTGAAGCTTTCTTT
>TRBJ2-3|NA|many|TRBV20-1
CSAMDSPADTQYF
TGCAGTGCCATGGACAGCCCGGCGGATACGCAGTATTTT
>TRBJ2-3|NA|few|TRBV10-3
CAISFLPRTSTDTQYF
TGTGCCATCAGCTTTCTTCCTCGAACTAGCACAGATACGCAGTATTTT
>TRBJ1-1|NA|many|TRBV29-1
CSVDRPENTEAFF
TGCAGCGTTGACAGGCCGGAGAACACTGAAGCTTTCTTT
>TRBJ2-7|NA|many|TRBV7-8
CASSLGTNVYEQYF
TGTGCCAGCAGCCTCGGGACAAACGTCTACGAGCAGTACTTC
>TRBJ1-5|TRBD1|many|TRBV20-1
CSARDPRQGPNQPQHF
TGCAGTGCTAGAGATCCGAGACAGGGACCCAATCAGCCCCAGCATTTT
>TRBJ2-7|NA|NA|TRBV2
CASSMGVYEQYF
TGTGCCAGCAGTATGGGAGTGTACGAGCAGTACTTC
>TRBJ2-3|TRBD2|NA|TRBV4-1
CASSQGPSGTSTDTQYF
TGCGCCAGCAGCCAAGGTCCTAGCGGCACTAGCACAGATACGCAGTATTTT
>TRBJ2-5|NA|NA|TRBV5-1
CASSWADRDQETQYF
TGCGCCAGCAGCTGGGCAGACCGGGACCAAGAGACCCAGTACTTC
>TRBJ2-1|NA|medium-sized|TRBV20-1
CSARESRLVIYNEQFF
TGCAGTGCTAGAGAGTCCCGGCTAGTCATCTACAATGAGCAGTTCTTC
>TRBJ1-3|NA|few|TRBV12-3/TRBV12-4
CASSFGGNTIYF
TGTGCCAGCAGTTTTGGGGGAAACACCATATATTTT
>TRBJ1-6|NA|NA|TRBV3-1
CASSNGRVGSPLHF
TGTGCCAGCAGCAACGGACGAGTAGGTTCACCCCTCCACTTT
>TRBJ2-1|NA|NA|TRBV15
CATSRENFWGASRNEQFF
TGTGCCACCAGCAGAGAAAACTTTTGGGGGGCGAGTCGGAATGAGCAGTTCTTC
>TRBJ1-2|NA|many|TRBV12-3/TRBV12-4
CASSLGSYGYTF
TGTGCCAGCAGTTTAGGGAGCTATGGCTACACCTTC